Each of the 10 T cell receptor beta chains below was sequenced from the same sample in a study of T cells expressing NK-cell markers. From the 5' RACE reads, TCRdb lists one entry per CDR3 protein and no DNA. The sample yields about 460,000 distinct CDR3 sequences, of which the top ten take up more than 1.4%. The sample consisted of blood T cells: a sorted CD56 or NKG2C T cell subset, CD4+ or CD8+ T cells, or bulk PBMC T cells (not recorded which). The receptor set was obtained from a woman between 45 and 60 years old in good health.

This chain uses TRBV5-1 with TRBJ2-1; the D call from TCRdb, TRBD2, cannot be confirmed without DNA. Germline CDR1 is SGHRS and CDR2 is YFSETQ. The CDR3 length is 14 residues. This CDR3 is CASSFLAATNEQFF. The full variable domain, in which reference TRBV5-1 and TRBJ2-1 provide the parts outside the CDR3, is KAGVTQTPRYLIKTRGQQVTLSCSPISGHRSVSWYQQTPGQGLQFLFEYFSETQRNKGNFPGRFSGRQFSNSRSEMNVSTLELGDSALYLCASSFLAATNEQFFGPGTRLTVL.

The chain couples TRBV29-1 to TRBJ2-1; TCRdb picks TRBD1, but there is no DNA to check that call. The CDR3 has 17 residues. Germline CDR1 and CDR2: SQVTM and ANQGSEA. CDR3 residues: CSVVQPGTGLSYNEQFF.

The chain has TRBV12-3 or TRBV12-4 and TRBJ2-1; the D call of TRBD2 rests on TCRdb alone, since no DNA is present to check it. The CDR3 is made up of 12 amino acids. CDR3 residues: CASSLSRASNFF.

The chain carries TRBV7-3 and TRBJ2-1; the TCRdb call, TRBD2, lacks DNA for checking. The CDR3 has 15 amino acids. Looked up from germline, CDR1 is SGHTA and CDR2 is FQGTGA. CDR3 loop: CASSLTSDFPNEQFF.

The chain's CDR3 is CATAKSFVGNQETQYF. V usage is TRBV6-1 and J usage is TRBJ2-5. In germline, CDR1 is MNHNS, CDR2 SASEGT. CDR3 length: 16 amino acids.

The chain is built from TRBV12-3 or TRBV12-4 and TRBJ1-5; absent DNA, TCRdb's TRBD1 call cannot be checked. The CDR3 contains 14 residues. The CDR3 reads CASSLARVAQPQHF.

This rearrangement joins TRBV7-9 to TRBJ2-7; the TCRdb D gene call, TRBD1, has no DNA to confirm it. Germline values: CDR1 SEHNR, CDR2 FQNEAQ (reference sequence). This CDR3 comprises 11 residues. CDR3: CASEGAYEQYF.

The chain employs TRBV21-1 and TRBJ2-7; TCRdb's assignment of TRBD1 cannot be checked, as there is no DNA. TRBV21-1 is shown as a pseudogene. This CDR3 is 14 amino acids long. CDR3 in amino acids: CASNSGDREYEQYF.

The CDR3 protein is CASSIWLYTDTQYF. The gene calls are TRBV19 and TRBJ2-3. The CDR3 extends over 14 amino acids. The V gene's germline CDR1 is LNHDA and CDR2 SQIVND (reference sequence). Looking up the rest from reference TRBV19 and TRBJ2-3 gives the full variable domain: DGGITQSPKYLFRKEGQNVTLSCEQNLNHDAMYWYRQDPGQGLRLIYYSQIVNDFQKGDIAEGYSVSREKKESFPLTVTSAQKNPTAFYLCASSIWLYTDTQYFGPGTRLTVL.

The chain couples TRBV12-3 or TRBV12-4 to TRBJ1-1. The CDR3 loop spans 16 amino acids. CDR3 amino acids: CASSLGRGPAAHEAFF.